This T cell receptor beta chain was captured by sequencing in a study of T-cell memory formation after mild COVID-19. A few counts support this clonotype. The germline gene is not matched at one end of the junction; a read error may be the cause. TCRdb fed the 5' RACE reads into MiXCR, producing one record per CDR3 protein. The sample shows around 500,000 distinct CDR3 sequences, about 20% of them seen only once. CDR1 and CDR2 from the germline V gene are ENHRY and SYGVKD. CDR3 length: 14 residues. The sequence was obtained from an adult woman who had mild COVID-19 (a few samples of this study predate the infection). Cell type and time point are not known. The sample comprised PBMCs or a T cell subset sorted from them (not recorded which). This chain joins TRBV10-3 and TRBJ2-3, with 9 bases matching TRBD2. CDR3 sequence (DNA): TGTGCCAGCAGTAGCGGGAGTATCACAGATACGCAGTATTTT. This translates into CASSSGSITDTQYF.